This T cell receptor beta chain was sequenced for a study of blood T cell repertoires in COVID-19. In the source study's methods: The authors estimated nucleated cell counts from reference gene primer amplification. TCRdb's table, derived via immunoSEQ multiplex PCR, lists solely in-frame clones and lacks some. V and J calls plus clone size are reproduced from that table; the DNA served to infer D and trimming. Of 250,000 to 300,000 clones detected, around 85% appear once; the ten largest clones hold more than 10%. CDR1 and CDR2 from the germline V gene are SNHLY and FYNNEI. V was clipped by 3 bases and J by 3 bases; unmatched bases: 13. This CDR3 spans 17 amino acids. During active infection, Seattle patients enrolled and were then monitored through disease.

Sample: peripheral blood. The V call is TRBV2, the J call TRBJ1-2; 7 bases are a match to TRBD1. The receptor comes from a woman in her twenties or thirties with COVID-19, enrolled during active disease. The CDR3 is CASSDSRRDSKYYGYTF. DNA for the CDR3: TGTGCCAGCAGTGACTCTCGCCGGGACAGCAAATACTATGGCTACACCTTC.